These 32 T cell receptor beta chains were sequenced from one sample in a study of somatic mutations in cytotoxic T cells in rheumatoid arthritis. Clones were sequenced by immunoSEQ multiplex PCR, and TCRdb holds only the in-frame ones, with some missing. This repertoire shows some 40,000 clones, under 90% found once; its top ten account for about 3.4%. The sequencing input was CD8+ T cells sorted from blood. These receptors were taken from a man in his forties in good health.

The rearrangement links TRBV29-1 to TRBJ2-7; possibly TRBD1 for D (6 bases). There are 15 residues in the CDR3. Germline assignment: CDR1 SQVTM and CDR2 ANQGSEA. V lost 0 bases, J lost 0 bases, and 12 bases lay in between. The CDR3 sequence is CSVEDTGTSSYEQYF. The CDR3 nucleotides read TGCAGCGTTGAAGATACGGGGACAAGCTCCTACGAGCAGTACTTC.

The V gene is TRBV29-1, the J gene TRBJ2-7; 10 nucleotides match TRBD1. V lost 6 bases to trimming and J lost 2 bases; unmatched junction nucleotides: 7. CDR3 size: 14 residues. The germline CDR1 and CDR2 sequences are SQVTM and ANQGSEA. CDR3 DNA sequence: TGCAGCGTGCTTAACGGGACAGGGGCCTACGAGCAGTACTTC. Translated: CSVLNGTGAYEQYF.

This clone was found once. The genes are TRBV5-3 and TRBJ2-7; D gene unclear. TRBV5-3 is designated an ORF whose function remains uncertain. The ends were cut back, 1 base at V and 3 bases at J, with 14 bases in the middle. CDR3 length: 15 residues. The CDR3 DNA follows: TGTGCCAGAAGCTTGTGTCAGTCCGGGTACTACGAGCAGTACTTC. This codes for CARSLCQSGYYEQYF.

The gene calls are TRBV14 and TRBJ2-1; 8 bases match TRBD2. The CDR3 length is 16 residues. The V gene end was trimmed by 1 base and the J gene end by 3 bases; junction bases not matched to a gene: 5. CDR1 SGHDN and CDR2 FVKESK come from the germline V gene. The DNA for the CDR3 is TGTGCCAGCAGCCAAGGGAGCGGGAGAATCTACAATGAGCAGTTCTTC. Its protein product is CASSQGSGRIYNEQFF.

This chain connects TRBV6-5 to TRBJ2-5; D perhaps matches TRBD2 (7 bases). Germline V gene data show CDR1 as MNHEY and CDR2 as SVGAGI. V dropped 3 bases and J dropped 1 base, with 9 bases sitting between them. This CDR3 has 14 residues. The CDR3 here is CASSYGGAQETQYF. In DNA, the CDR3 is TGTGCCAGCAGTTATGGGGGGGCCCAAGAGACCCAGTACTTC.

V is TRBV9 and J is TRBJ2-7; the match to TRBD1 covers 7 bases. The CDR3 is 12 residues long. After removal of 4 bases from V and 4 bases from J, the junction contained 2 bases not matched to a gene. The germline V gene encodes CDR1 SGDLS and CDR2 YYNGEE. The chain's CDR3 is CASSLQGYEQYF. The CDR3 bases are TGTGCCAGCAGCTTACAGGGGTACGAGCAGTACTTC.

J is TRBJ2-5 and V is TRBV13; possibly TRBD1 or TRBD2 for D (5 bases each). CDR3 size: 15 residues. Germline assignment: CDR1 PRHDT and CDR2 FYEKMQ (reference sequence). The germline V and J ends were trimmed by 3 bases and 4 bases, with 15 bases remaining between them. The CDR3 region has the DNA TGTGCCAGCAGCTTGGACACTAGAAACGGAGAGACCCAGTACTTC. It specifies CASSLDTRNGETQYF.

The chain uses TRBV2 and TRBJ2-2, with D perhaps assigned TRBD1 or TRBD2 (5 bases each). V was cut by 8 bases and J by 5 bases, with 15 bases left in between. The CDR3 contains 14 residues. Germline CDR1 and CDR2: SNHLY and FYNNEI. CDR3 amino acids: CASHEGTGTGELFF. CDR3 DNA: TGTGCCAGCCATGAGGGGACCGGTACCGGGGAGCTGTTTTTT.

The chain employs TRBV15 and TRBJ2-2; D perhaps matches TRBD1 (5 bases). Germline CDR1 LNHNV, CDR2 YYDKDF (reference sequence). V was clipped by 5 bases and J by 6 bases, with 13 bases between them. CDR3 size: 14 residues. For the CDR3, the DNA is TGTGCCACCAGCGGTGGGTTAGGGGCCGGGGAGCTGTTTTTT. This gives the protein CATSGGLGAGELFF.

Relative to its sample, this clone is medium-sized. V is TRBV30 and J is TRBJ2-7, with D perhaps given as TRBD1 or TRBD2 (5 bases each). V lost 4 bases, J lost 2 bases, and 12 bases lay in between. Germline V gene sequence: CDR1 GTSNPN, CDR2 SVGIG (reference sequence). CDR3 length: 13 amino acids. The CDR3: CAWKRGAAYEQYF. In DNA, the CDR3 is TGTGCCTGGAAGAGGGGCGCGGCCTACGAGCAGTACTTC.

The V and J genes are TRBV7-3 and TRBJ2-1; D is undetermined. Germline CDR1 and CDR2: SGHTA and FQGTGA. This CDR3 spans 15 amino acids. The ends were cut back, 0 bases at V and 5 bases at J, with 11 bases in the middle. In DNA form, the CDR3 reads TGTGCCAGCAGCTTAACCTCGATACTCAACAATGAGCAGTTCTTC. Protein sequence: CASSLTSILNNEQFF.

The V call is TRBV9, the J call TRBJ2-6; possible D gene TRBD1, 5 bases. The CDR3 length is 15 residues. V was cut by 2 bases and J by 4 bases, with 10 bases left in between. Germline V gene sequence: CDR1 SGDLS, CDR2 YYNGEE. CDR3 loop: CASSVKGRGANVLTF. As DNA, the CDR3 is TGTGCCAGCAGCGTGAAGGGGCGGGGGGCCAACGTCCTGACTTTC.

This clone was detected only once. The rearrangement uses TRBV9 and TRBJ1-3; D is undetermined. The CDR3 extends over 16 amino acids. V lost 0 bases and J 2 bases, leaving 12 bases between the germline ends. The V gene's germline CDR1 is SGDLS and CDR2 YYNGEE. The CDR3 sequence is CASSVAIGEAGNTIYF. The CDR3 DNA follows: TGTGCCAGCAGCGTAGCTATAGGAGAAGCTGGAAACACCATATATTTT.

The genes are TRBV28 and TRBJ2-7; D is unresolved. The CDR3 contains 11 residues. V dropped 3 bases and J dropped 4 bases, with 4 bases sitting between them. Germline assignment: CDR1 MDHEN and CDR2 SYDVKM. The CDR3, as DNA: TGTGCCAGCAGTTTCAGTTACGAGCAGTACTTC. It translates to CASSFSYEQYF.

This clone was found a few times. This chain joins TRBV28 and TRBJ1-1; maybe TRBD1 (6 bases). The V gene lost 2 bases and the J gene lost 3 bases, with 16 bases spanning the gap. The CDR3 has 16 amino acids. Germline CDR1 MDHEN, CDR2 SYDVKM. The CDR3 DNA is TGTGCCAGCAGTTTACTCACAGGGCTTTGGGACACTGAAGCTTTCTTT. Translating gives CASSLLTGLWDTEAFF.

The chain carries TRBV4-3 and TRBJ1-2; D is uncertain. Between the trimmed V and J ends, which lost 0 bases and 0 bases, there was a span of 8 bases. The germline gives CDR1 LGHNA, CDR2 YSLEER. The CDR3 runs to 15 residues. This CDR3 reads CASSQEVSTNYGYTF. The CDR3 bases are TGCGCCAGCAGCCAAGAGGTCAGCACTAACTATGGCTACACCTTC.

The V gene is TRBV7-8, the J gene TRBJ2-1; D is uncertain. The CDR3 runs 11 residues. Germline-derived CDR1 and CDR2 are SGHVS and FQNEAQ. The V gene lost 0 bases and the J gene lost 9 bases, with 3 bases spanning the gap. CDR3 nucleotide sequence: TGTGCCAGCAGCTTAGCGGCTGAGCAGTTCTTC. As protein: CASSLAAEQFF. The variable domain in full, with the rest retrieved from reference TRBV7-8 and TRBJ2-1, is GAGVSQSPRYKVAKRGQDVALRCDPISGHVSLFWYQQALGQGPEFLTYFQNEAQLDKSGLPSDRFFAERPEGSVSTLKIQRTQQEDSAVYLCASSLAAEQFFGPGTRLTVL.

V and J are TRBV7-9 and TRBJ2-7; D could derive from TRBD1 or TRBD2 (6 bases each). Trimming pared 2 bases from V and 7 bases from J, leaving 12 bases between. CDR3 size: 13 residues. CDR1 and CDR2 from the germline V gene are SEHNR and FQNEAQ (reference sequence). The CDR3 coding sequence is TGTGCCAGCAGCTTAAGGGGGGCTGAAGAGCAGTACTTC. Translating gives CASSLRGAEEQYF. The full variable domain, its missing parts supplied by reference TRBV7-9 and TRBJ2-7, is DTGVSQNPRHKITKRGQNVTFRCDPISEHNRLYWYRQTLGQGPEFLTYFQNEAQLEKSRLLSDRFSAERPKGSFSTLEIQRTEQGDSAMYLCASSLRGAEEQYFGPGTRLTVT.

The V gene is TRBV28, the J gene TRBJ2-7, with D possibly TRBD1 on 6 matching bases. The CDR3 extends over 15 amino acids. V gave up 7 bases and J gave up 0 bases, with 16 bases separating them. Germline loops: CDR1 MDHEN, CDR2 SYDVKM. The DNA for the CDR3 is TGTGCCAGCATCTCAATGGGGACACACTCCTACGAGCAGTACTTC. It codes for CASISMGTHSYEQYF. The whole variable domain, remainder taken from reference TRBV28 and TRBJ2-7, is DVKVTQSSRYLVKRTGEKVFLECVQDMDHENMFWYRQDPGLGLRLIYFSYDVKMKEKGDIPEGYSVSREKKERFSLILESASTNQTSMYLCASISMGTHSYEQYFGPGTRLTVT.

The V gene is TRBV19, the J gene TRBJ2-1; 9 bases fit TRBD2. Germline assignment: CDR1 LNHDA and CDR2 SQIVND (reference sequence). With 6 bases clipped from V and 4 bases from J, the junction kept 7 bases outside the gene matches. The CDR3 runs to 15 residues. The CDR3 protein is CASSATSGDYNEQFF. The CDR3 nucleotides are TGTGCCAGTAGCGCGACTAGCGGAGATTACAATGAGCAGTTCTTC. Together with reference TRBV19 and TRBJ2-1, the CDR3 gives the full variable domain: DGGITQSPKYLFRKEGQNVTLSCEQNLNHDAMYWYRQDPGQGLRLIYYSQIVNDFQKGDIAEGYSVSREKKESFPLTVTSAQKNPTAFYLCASSATSGDYNEQFFGPGTRLTVL.

This clone was counted between two and nine times. This chain links TRBV27 with TRBJ2-3, with TRBD1 as a possible D gene (5 bases). V lost 6 bases to trimming and J lost 3 bases, with 7 bases between them. The CDR3 loop spans 12 amino acids. Germline assignment: CDR1 MNHEY and CDR2 SMNVEV (reference sequence). CDR3 region: CASSPGTDTQYF. DNA for the CDR3: TGTGCCAGCAGCCCAGGGACAGATACGCAGTATTTT.

The chain links TRBV28 to TRBJ2-7; 12 bases line up with TRBD2. Per the germline V gene, CDR1 is MDHEN and CDR2 is SYDVKM. The V segment lost 5 bases and the J segment 2 bases; nucleotides outside the gene matches: 7. This CDR3 contains 16 residues. The chain's CDR3 is CASSVPLAGGTYEQYF. CDR3 nucleotides: TGTGCCAGCAGTGTCCCCCTAGCGGGAGGGACCTACGAGCAGTACTTC.

CDR3: CASSPAGTGNNQPQHF. The CDR3 coding sequence is TGTGCCAGCAGCCCTGCCGGGACAGGGAACAATCAGCCCCAGCATTTT. This sequence joins TRBV7-9 and TRBJ1-5, with 9 bases that match TRBD1. Per germline, CDR1 SEHNR and CDR2 FQNEAQ (reference sequence). There are 16 residues in the CDR3. V shed 5 bases and J 3 bases; nucleotides not matched to a gene: 8.

The V call is TRBV7-8, the J call TRBJ1-1; 8 bases agree with TRBD1. The germline V gene has CDR1 SGHVS and CDR2 FQNEAQ. This CDR3 has 14 amino acids. V was pared by 2 bases and J by 10 bases, with 9 bases of the junction left unmatched. CDR3 sequence: CASSLRYGTGGAFF. CDR3 coding DNA: TGTGCCAGCAGCTTAAGGTACGGAACAGGGGGAGCTTTCTTT.

CDR3 DNA sequence: TGTGCCATCAGTGTACCGGGGACAGGGGAAGAGACCCAGTACTTC. Translated, it gives CAISVPGTGEETQYF. The rearrangement uses TRBV10-3 and TRBJ2-5; 10 bases are shared with TRBD1. Unmatched junction bases numbered 5, after V lost 4 bases and J lost 3 bases. Germline V gene lookup returns CDR1 ENHRY and CDR2 SYGVKD. The CDR3 covers 15 residues.

This clone was seen a few times. V is TRBV15 and J is TRBJ2-2; D is uncertain. V gave up 5 bases and J gave up 1 base, with 5 bases separating them. The CDR3 loop spans 13 amino acids. Germline V gene lookup returns CDR1 LNHNV and CDR2 YYDKDF (reference sequence). CDR3 residues: CATSEENTGELFF. CDR3 nucleotide sequence: TGTGCCACCAGCGAAGAGAACACCGGGGAGCTGTTTTTT.

Remarks on this clone: The junction departs from germline at one end; a sequencing error may be responsible. The gene calls are TRBV20-1 and TRBJ2-7, with TRBD1 matching 7 bases. CDR3 length: 10 amino acids. From germline, CDR1 is DFQATT and CDR2 SNEGSKA (reference sequence). This CDR3 is CSAGDSSFLF. CDR3 nucleotides: TGCAGTGCGGGGGACAGTTCCTTCCTCTTC.

CDR3: CASSERRRYNEQFF. In DNA, the CDR3 is TGTGCCAGCAGTGAACGGCGTCGGTACAATGAGCAGTTCTTC. This chain links TRBV6-1 with TRBJ2-1; D remains unclear. Trimming took off 2 bases at V and 4 bases at J, with 9 bases between the two ends. CDR3 size: 14 residues. CDR1 and CDR2 (germline): MNHNS, SASEGT.

V usage is TRBV27 and J usage is TRBJ2-1, with 14 bases identical to TRBD2. Germline loops: CDR1 MNHEY, CDR2 SMNVEV (reference sequence). The CDR3 consists of 15 residues. V shed 3 bases, J shed 5 bases, and the junction held 0 bases outside the gene matches. CDR3 DNA: TGTGCCAGCAGTTTGACTAGCGGGAGGGACAATGAGCAGTTCTTC. The encoded protein is CASSLTSGRDNEQFF.

CDR3 region: CASRGAGGEQYF. CDR3 sequence (DNA): TGTGCCTCCAGAGGAGCGGGAGGTGAGCAGTACTTC. The chain links TRBV9 to TRBJ2-7; TRBD2 agrees at 9 bases. The CDR3 is 12 residues long. The V gene's germline CDR1 is SGDLS and CDR2 YYNGEE. Trimming took 10 bases from V and 7 from J; bases not matched to a gene: 9. Full variable domain (remainder filled in from reference TRBV9 and TRBJ2-7): DSGVTQTPKHLITATGQRVTLRCSPRSGDLSVYWYQQSLDQGLQFLIQYYNGEERAKGNILERFSAQQFPDLHSELNLSSLELGDSALYFCASRGAGGEQYFGPGTRLTVT.

V and J are TRBV27 and TRBJ2-7; 8 bases align to TRBD1. Trimming took 5 bases from V and 0 from J; bases not matched to a gene: 9. The CDR3 loop spans 16 amino acids. Germline V gives CDR1 MNHEY, CDR2 SMNVEV (reference sequence). Here the CDR3 reads CASSPQGDRSSYEQYF. CDR3 DNA sequence: TGTGCCAGCAGTCCCCAGGGGGACAGGAGCTCCTACGAGCAGTACTTC.

The rearrangement uses TRBV2 and TRBJ2-3, with TRBD2 matching 8 bases. The germline V gene has CDR1 SNHLY and CDR2 FYNNEI. The ends lost 3 bases at V and 2 bases at J; junction bases unmatched: 4. The CDR3 contains 15 residues. Here the CDR3 reads CASSDEREFTDTQYF. The DNA for the CDR3 is TGTGCCAGCAGTGACGAGCGGGAGTTCACAGATACGCAGTATTTT.